This TCR beta chain was identified during a study of monozygotic twins with inflammatory bowel disease (dated by TCRdb to 2018 to 2020). Describing the broader study: The complete study included approximately 28 monozygotic twin pairs: 19 IBD-discordant Danish pairs and nine German pairs, of which four were IBD-concordant and five were IBD-discordant. The search for disease-associated traits relied mainly on comparing IBD patients with their genetically identical healthy co-twins within discordant pairs. Each individual had, on average, about 151 000 unique TCRalpha sequences and 181 000 unique TCRbeta sequences available for analysis. Study-wide conclusions, independent of this receptor: Repertoire similarity did not differ between concordant and discordant twins, which could be due to limited statistical power. The results gave no support for a single strong signal or clonotype linked to IBD. Fewer clonotypes were shared with other individuals by IBD patients than by healthy twins, most markedly in patients showing signs of disease activity. Because patients received different immunosuppressive treatments, the repertoires may have picked up extra background noise and variability between individuals. Distinction between different T cell subtypes could not be achieved in the analysis. IBD patients had lower TCRbeta repertoire diversity, measured by the inverse Simpson index, than their healthy co-twins.

An approximately 2.5 ml peripheral blood sample was drawn into PAXgene tubes per donor and stored at -80°C. Without any T cell sorting, total RNA was extracted from whole blood using the PAXgene blood miRNA kit on an automated QIAcube. Peripheral blood from monozygotic twin pairs who were concordant or discordant for inflammatory bowel disease underwent deep TCRalpha and TCRbeta repertoire profiling using unique molecular barcoding. Smoking habits were recorded for all twin pairs, and each individual was classified as a current, former or never smoker. Library method: 5' RACE. The input for every TCR library was 3,500 to 4,000 ng of total RNA. For each sample, cDNA was synthesized in eight separate reactions using SMARTScribe reverse transcriptase. During cDNA synthesis, template switching introduced unique molecular identifiers that contained a 6-nucleotide sample barcode. TCRalpha and TCRbeta cDNA was amplified in two nested PCRs of about 17 and 10 cycles, and bead purification was carried out after each PCR. Before amplification, the cDNA was treated with uracil DNA-glycosylase and purified using the QIAquick PCR purification kit. The second PCR was the step at which Illumina TruSeq-compatible adapters and sample-specific barcodes were added. TapeStation and Qubit were used to check library quality and concentration, and 5 ng of each library went into the pool. The pooled libraries were sequenced with 2 x 100 bp reads and custom sequencing primers on an Illumina HiSeq2500 single-index Rapid Run. Per the original workflow: UMI-based consensus assembly with MiGEC version 1.2.6 was used to correct PCR and sequencing errors. MiXCR version 2.1.1 handled V(D)J alignment, clonotype assembly and CDR3 extraction. To normalise gene usage, clonotype sharing and MAIT/NKT TCR abundance, the top 1000, 10 000 and 20 000 clonotypes in each sample were analysed. After downsampling to 27 000 UMIs, diversity was calculated as the inverse Simpson index using the vegan R package. Paired Mann-Whitney U tests on discordant twin pairs were used, with Benjamini-Hochberg multiple-testing correction. The reads went through TCRdb reprocessing, and each CDR3 protein sequence gets one entry with no DNA. These V and J calls derive from TCRdb rather than the authors' analysis. This sample's table contains roughly 100,000 distinct CDR3 sequences. Together, the top ten hold about 2% of the sample.

Looking up the germline V gene yields CDR1 WSHSY and CDR2 SAAADI. The CDR3 spans 15 residues, from the cysteine through the phenylalanine. This entry has no DNA. Concerning this clonotype: Its antigen target is currently unknown.

The sequence came from a human donor with ulcerative colitis or Crohn's disease, or a healthy co-twin of an affected twin (not recorded which). The V and J segments used are TRBV10-2 and TRBJ2-2; TCRdb returns TRBD2, unconfirmable since there is no DNA. The sequenced sample was blood. The CDR3 is CASRLAGGTTGELIF.